The subject of this entry is one TCR beta chain. Antigen unknown. The data were obtained in a study of post-analysis software for immune sequencing data. Study-level points and caveats: Relative to controls, patients had about five TRBV segments at higher frequency, with TRBV5-6, TRBV5-1 and TRBV20-1 among these. Those with multiple sclerosis, the patient group, showed significantly lower normalized Chao1 diversity than controls.

CDR3 length equals 12 residues. Germline CDR1 and CDR2: MDHEN and SYDVKM. V gave up 11 bases and J gave up 5 bases, with 14 bases separating them. Unique molecular identifiers were built into the TCR beta cDNA libraries. A few hundred thousand cDNA molecules were obtained from approximately 1 to 10 million T cells. TCRdb recomputed calls from the PCR reads with MiXCR, one row per CDR3 protein. The sample carries more than 450,000 distinct CDR3 sequences, around a third recorded once. Sequencing used blood. The TCR originated in a girl aged 2-17 years with multiple sclerosis. This sequence joins TRBV28 and TRBJ2-3; D remains ambiguous. CDR3 DNA sequence: TGTGCCGGCATCCAGAATGGAGATACGCAGTATTTT. The encoded protein is CAGIQNGDTQYF.